This entry lists 26 T cell receptor beta chains sequenced from one sample in a study of radiotherapy plus CTLA-4 blockade in lung cancer. Produced via immunoSEQ multiplex PCR; TCRdb's table is partial and in-frame only. Of some 100,000 clones in the sample, about 83% are singletons; the top ten hold 5.2%. Sequencing used peripheral blood, obtained from a patient treated with radiotherapy plus ipilimumab. The receptors were gathered from a human donor with non-small cell lung cancer who had a partial response to radiotherapy plus ipilimumab.

This rearrangement joins TRBV5-1 to TRBJ1-6, with TRBD1 matching over 9 bases. The germline gives CDR1 SGHRS, CDR2 YFSETQ. The CDR3 contains 17 residues. V dropped 4 bases and J dropped 10; count of bases not matched to a gene: 15. CDR3 coding DNA: TGCGCCAGCAGCGAAGGACAGGGGCCAGTCTCGGGATCACCCCTCCACTTT. Translating gives CASSEGQGPVSGSPLHF.

The CDR3 region is CASIAASNYGYTF. The CDR3 DNA reads TGTGCCAGCATAGCAGCCTCTAACTATGGCTACACCTTC. This chain connects TRBV6-1 to TRBJ1-2; D gene uncertain. Germline CDR1 and CDR2: MNHNS and SASEGT. The CDR3 totals 13 residues. V dropped 7 bases and J dropped 0 bases, with 9 bases sitting between them.

This clone was recorded only once. The chain links TRBV7-2 to TRBJ2-1, with TRBD2 matching 12 bases. This CDR3 has 17 amino acids. From germline, CDR1 is SGHTA and CDR2 FQGNSA. Trimming at V came to 1 base and at J to 10 bases, leaving 11 bases not matched to a gene. DNA for the CDR3: TGTGCCAGCAGCTTAGGCCTAGCGGGAGGGGGCCAGGGGGAGCAGTTCTTC. This encodes CASSLGLAGGGQGEQFF.

A single count supports this clone. V gene TRBV2 combines with J gene TRBJ2-5, with 15 bases aligning to TRBD2. Per the germline V gene, CDR1 is SNHLY and CDR2 is FYNNEI. This CDR3 spans 17 amino acids. After removal of 7 bases from V and 5 bases from J, the junction contained 11 bases not matched to a gene. The CDR3 region is CASMMGLAGGVRETQYF. DNA for the CDR3: TGTGCCAGCATGATGGGACTAGCGGGAGGCGTAAGGGAGACCCAGTACTTC.

The V call is TRBV6-5, the J call TRBJ1-1; the D gene is possibly TRBD1 (5 bases). The CDR3 runs 14 residues. Germline V gene sequence: CDR1 MNHEY, CDR2 SVGAGI. V lost 8 bases to trimming and J lost 1 base, with 14 bases between them. Here the CDR3 reads CASRRQFENTEAFF. CDR3 coding DNA: TGTGCCAGCCGGAGACAGTTTGAGAACACTGAAGCTTTCTTT.

The V and J genes are TRBV6-5 and TRBJ2-5; 8 bases are a match to TRBD1. V was pared by 0 bases and J by 5 bases, with 5 bases of the junction left unmatched. The CDR3 is 15 amino acids. Per germline, CDR1 MNHEY and CDR2 SVGAGI. For the CDR3, the DNA is TGTGCCAGCAGTTACTCCCAGGGGGCGGCGGAGACCCAGTACTTC. It is translated as CASSYSQGAAETQYF.

This sequence joins TRBV6-5 and TRBJ2-3; D is unresolved. The CDR3 runs to 14 residues. Trimming took off 0 bases at V and 2 bases at J, with 6 bases between the two ends. CDR1 MNHEY and CDR2 SVGAGI come from the germline V gene. CDR3 loop: CASSYSALTDTQYF. The CDR3 nucleotides read TGTGCCAGCAGTTACTCGGCCCTCACAGATACGCAGTATTTT.

The V and J genes are TRBV6-5 and TRBJ1-1, with D uncertain. V lost 6 bases, J lost 0 bases, and 8 bases lay in between. CDR3 length equals 13 residues. Germline V lookup: CDR1 MNHEY, CDR2 SVGAGI. CDR3 in DNA: TGTGCCAGCAGGTCCCCGGTGAACACTGAAGCTTTCTTT. This codes for CASRSPVNTEAFF.

The chain recombines TRBV4-3 with TRBJ2-3; D is ambiguous. Germline lookup yields CDR1 LGHNA and CDR2 YSLEER. This CDR3 has 18 residues. The V and J ends lost 0 bases and 2 bases respectively, with 18 bases between them. CDR3 amino acids: CASSQDAQVDWLTDTQYF. The CDR3 coding sequence is TGCGCCAGCAGCCAAGATGCGCAAGTCGACTGGCTCACAGATACGCAGTATTTT.

V gene TRBV6-5 combines with J gene TRBJ1-2; D might be TRBD1 (5 bases). This CDR3 has 13 residues. Deletions cut 7 bases from V and 4 bases from J, with 13 bases between. Germline CDR1 MNHEY, CDR2 SVGAGI. The DNA of the CDR3 is TGTGCCAGCAATTCCGGGACTGCCTATGGCTACACCTTC. Translated, it gives CASNSGTAYGYTF.

The count of this clone is one. The V and J genes are TRBV28 and TRBJ2-7; 11 positions match TRBD1. The germline CDR1 and CDR2 sequences are MDHEN and SYDVKM. This CDR3 is 15 amino acids long. The V gene end was trimmed by 7 bases and the J gene end by 4 bases; junction bases not matched to a gene: 9. The CDR3 nucleotides are TGTGCCAGCACTAGTAGCGGGACAGGGGGGTACGAGCAGTACTTC. This encodes CASTSSGTGGYEQYF. The variable domain in full, completed from reference TRBV28 and TRBJ2-7, reads DVKVTQSSRYLVKRTGEKVFLECVQDMDHENMFWYRQDPGLGLRLIYFSYDVKMKEKGDIPEGYSVSREKKERFSLILESASTNQTSMYLCASTSSGTGGYEQYFGPGTRLTVT.

The rearrangement uses TRBV29-1 and TRBJ1-2; D is perhaps TRBD1 (5 bases). The germline V gene encodes CDR1 SQVTM and CDR2 ANQGSEA. Trimming shortened V by 7 bases and J by 2 bases, and 14 bases separated the two germline ends. The CDR3 is 13 amino acids. CDR3 in DNA: TGCAGCGCCCAGGGCGGGGTCAACTATGGCTACACCTTC. This translates into CSAQGGVNYGYTF.

The rearrangement joins TRBV14 to TRBJ2-7; 9 bases match TRBD2. Unmatched junction bases numbered 6, after V lost 0 bases and J lost 0 bases. Germline assignment: CDR1 SGHDN and CDR2 FVKESK. The CDR3 is 17 amino acids. CDR3 in DNA: TGTGCCAGCAGCCAAGAAAAGATAGCGGGAGTCTCCTACGAGCAGTACTTC. It specifies CASSQEKIAGVSYEQYF.

This rearrangement joins TRBV9 to TRBJ2-6; 8 positions agree with TRBD1. Per germline, CDR1 SGDLS and CDR2 YYNGEE. V lost 3 bases to trimming and J lost 2 bases; unmatched junction nucleotides: 1. CDR3 length: 15 residues. CDR3 in amino acids: CASSAGGAGANVLTF. The DNA of the CDR3 is TGTGCCAGCAGCGCAGGGGGCGCTGGGGCCAACGTCCTGACTTTC.

The CDR3 protein is CAISGPPSGRSDEQFF. The CDR3 nucleotides are TGTGCCATCAGTGGCCCTCCTAGCGGGAGGAGCGATGAGCAGTTCTTC. The chain employs TRBV10-3 and TRBJ2-1, with 11 nucleotides matching TRBD2. The J segment lost 8 bases and the V segment lost 4 bases, leaving 10 bases of the junction unmatched. The CDR3 loop spans 16 amino acids. Germline CDR1 and CDR2: ENHRY and SYGVKD.

Points on this clone: Germline and junction disagree at one end, which may indicate a read error. The gene calls are TRBV4-2 and TRBJ1-3; D possibly corresponds to TRBD1 (6 bases). Germline lookup yields CDR1 LGHNA and CDR2 YNFKEQ. The CDR3 runs to 14 residues. The chain's CDR3 is CTSRKGGTGNTIYF. DNA of the CDR3: TGTACCAGCAGAAAGGGGGGGACTGGAAACACCATATATTTT.

This clone was seen a handful of times. The gene calls are TRBV2 and TRBJ2-1, with a weak D call TRBD2 (5 bases). Germline CDR1 reads SNHLY; CDR2 reads FYNNEI. The CDR3 runs to 18 residues. V lost 1 base and J 1 base, leaving 17 bases between the germline ends. In DNA form, the CDR3 reads TGTGCCAGCAGTGAAGAGGGAGTGGGGTACATATCCTACAATGAGCAGTTCTTC. It is translated as CASSEEGVGYISYNEQFF.

Remarks on this clone: Other DNA sequences in the sample encode the same CDR3. The V and J genes are TRBV30 and TRBJ2-7; D remains unclear. This CDR3 spans 12 amino acids. Germline lookup yields CDR1 GTSNPN and CDR2 SVGIG (reference sequence). The V end lost 2 bases, the J end lost 1 base, and 6 bases lay between the germline ends. The CDR3 region is CAWSSVSYEQYF. CDR3 DNA: TGTGCCTGGAGTTCTGTTTCCTACGAGCAGTACTTC.

The chain uses TRBV6-1 and TRBJ2-4; the match to TRBD1 covers 10 bases. This CDR3 has 17 amino acids. J lost 1 base, V lost 3 bases, and 6 bases had no gene match. Germline CDR1 reads MNHNS; CDR2 reads SASEGT. The CDR3 DNA reads TGTGCCAGCAGTGATGTGGGACAGGGGTTGGCCAAAAACATTCAGTACTTC. It specifies CASSDVGQGLAKNIQYF.

This clone was detected a few times. The V gene is TRBV10-3, the J gene TRBJ2-7; D is uncertain. The CDR3 runs to 14 residues. In germline, CDR1 is ENHRY, CDR2 SYGVKD. V was pared by 10 bases and J by 0 bases, with 16 bases between. The CDR3 DNA is TGTGCCACCCAAGATCAAATTAGCTCCTACGAGCAGTACGTC. Its translation is CATQDQISSYEQYV.

This clone turned up a few times. The chain combines TRBV6-6 with TRBJ2-2; the D gene is possibly TRBD2 (5 bases). V gave up 6 bases and J gave up 5 bases, with 16 bases separating them. This CDR3 is 15 amino acids long. Per germline, CDR1 MNHNY and CDR2 SVGAGI (reference sequence). The CDR3 sequence is CASREAVSLTGELFF. The CDR3 DNA follows: TGTGCCAGCAGGGAGGCAGTATCACTAACCGGGGAGCTGTTTTTT.

The J gene is TRBJ2-1, the V gene TRBV6-5; D is unresolved. Between the trimmed V and J ends, which lost 6 bases and 6 bases, there was a span of 12 bases. Germline V gene data show CDR1 as MNHEY and CDR2 as SVGAGI. The CDR3 spans 13 residues. CDR3 nucleotides: TGTGCCAGCAGCCAGTCGTTCCCCAATGAGCAGTTCTTC. The encoded protein is CASSQSFPNEQFF.

This clone has a single count. V usage is TRBV28 and J usage is TRBJ2-7; perhaps TRBD2 as D (6 bases). Trimming stripped 7 bases from V and 3 bases from J, with 13 bases between. Germline V gene lookup returns CDR1 MDHEN and CDR2 SYDVKM. The CDR3 has 13 amino acids. The CDR3 DNA reads TGTGCCAGCACTACCCGGAGGGGCTACGAGCAGTACGTC. Its protein product is CASTTRRGYEQYV.

The chain couples TRBV18 to TRBJ2-3; 9 nucleotides line up with TRBD1. The CDR3 length is 16 residues. J gave up 5 bases and V 4 bases, and 10 bases lay outside the gene matches. Germline loops: CDR1 KGHSH, CDR2 LQKENI. The CDR3 spells CASSRAPGQGKDTQYF. The CDR3 DNA is TGTGCCAGCTCACGTGCCCCGGGACAGGGTAAAGATACGCAGTATTTT.

V is TRBV5-4 and J is TRBJ2-4, with 8 bases fitting TRBD1. Trimming at V came to 3 bases and at J to 8 bases, leaving 7 bases not matched to a gene. The CDR3 is 14 residues long. Germline V gene sequence: CDR1 SGHNT, CDR2 YYREEE (reference sequence). CDR3 nucleotide sequence: TGTGCCAGCAGCTCGAGGACAGGGCGAGACATTCAGTACTTC. Its protein is CASSSRTGRDIQYF.

This clone was seen more than once but under ten times. In DNA, the CDR3 is TGTGCCAGCAGCTCGATCCTAGGCCGCAATCAGCCCCAGCATTTT. Translating it yields CASSSILGRNQPQHF. The chain combines TRBV7-2 with TRBJ1-5; D gene unclear. The CDR3 is 15 residues long. Trimming removed 4 bases from V and 2 bases from J, with 12 bases in between. The germline V gene encodes CDR1 SGHTA and CDR2 FQGNSA. The full variable domain, with the rest looked up from reference TRBV7-2 and TRBJ1-5, is GAGVSQSPSNKVTEKGKDVELRCDPISGHTALYWYRQSLGQGLEFLIYFQGNSAPDKSGLPSDRFSAERTGGSVSTLTIQRTQQEDSAVYLCASSSILGRNQPQHFGDGTRLSIL.